Each of the 26 T cell receptor beta chains below was sequenced from the same sample in a study of PD-1 blockade in classical Hodgkin lymphoma. Clones were read by immunoSEQ multiplex PCR, and TCRdb kept only the in-frame ones, dropping some. The repertoire includes about 4,200 clones, roughly 86% of them detected once, and more than 25% sits in the top ten. Every patient had relapsed following autologous stem cell transplantation, and cohorts differed in brentuximab vedotin exposure. Using magnetic negative selection, the CD4+ T cells were separated out of thawed PBMCs. Specimen: CD4+ T cells from blood, collected at baseline. Receptors originate from a human donor with classical Hodgkin lymphoma.

The rearrangement uses TRBV5-6 and TRBJ1-4, with unresolved D. From germline, CDR1 is SGHDT and CDR2 YYEEEE. The CDR3 length is 14 residues. Deletions cut 6 bases from V and 6 bases from J, with 15 bases between. CDR3 in amino acids: CASTVAGLDEKLFF. The CDR3 nucleotides read TGTGCCAGCACCGTGGCAGGCTTAGATGAAAAACTGTTTTTT.

For the CDR3, the DNA is TGTGCCAGCTCTGGGAGGGTCGGGAACACTGAAGCTTTCTTT. Its protein product is CASSGRVGNTEAFF. The V and J genes are TRBV6-5 and TRBJ1-1, with D hard to call. The CDR3 has 14 residues. Germline V gene data show CDR1 as MNHEY and CDR2 as SVGAGI. Trimming shortened V by 8 bases and J by 1 base, and 14 bases separated the two germline ends.

The chain carries TRBV7-9 and TRBJ2-5, with D unresolved. Germline CDR1 and CDR2: SEHNR and FQNEAQ (reference sequence). This CDR3 has 12 amino acids. The V gene lost 4 bases and the J gene lost 6 bases, with 9 bases spanning the gap. CDR3 coding DNA: TGTGCCAGCAGCTCGGACGCCAAGACCCAGTACTTC. This sequence encodes CASSSDAKTQYF.

The chain is built from TRBV19 and TRBJ1-4; TRBD1 is a possible D gene (6 bases). Germline V gene data show CDR1 as LNHDA and CDR2 as SQIVND (reference sequence). With 5 bases removed from V and 5 bases from J, the gap between germline ends came to 15 bases. This CDR3 comprises 15 residues. For the CDR3, the DNA is TGTGCCAGTAGTTTGGGGACAAGCGCGAATGAAAAACTGTTTTTT. Translating it yields CASSLGTSANEKLFF.

The chain couples TRBV10-2 to TRBJ2-5, with 11 bases aligning to TRBD1. The J call is in doubt because the DNA end fits TRBJ2-7 better. In germline, CDR1 is WSHSY, CDR2 SAAADI. This CDR3 comprises 14 residues. CDR3 DNA: TGCGCCAGCAGCGGGACAGGGGGGTCCTACGAGCAGTACTTC. Protein: CASSGTGGSYEQYF.

This chain joins TRBV15 and TRBJ1-4; no firm D call. From germline, CDR1 is LNHNV and CDR2 YYDKDF (reference sequence). V lost 0 bases to trimming and J lost 5 bases, with 10 bases between them. The CDR3 is 15 residues long. CDR3 in amino acids: CATSRDLTENEKLFF. The CDR3 bases are TGTGCCACCAGCAGAGATTTGACCGAAAATGAAAAACTGTTTTTT. The full variable domain, rest sourced from reference TRBV15 and TRBJ1-4, is DAMVIQNPRYQVTQFGKPVTLSCSQTLNHNVMYWYQQKSSQAPKLLFHYYDKDFNNEADTPDNFQSRRPNTSFCFLDIRSPGLGDTAMYLCATSRDLTENEKLFFGSGTQLSVL.

The V gene is TRBV18, the J gene TRBJ1-5; possible D gene TRBD1, 5 bases. Trimming removed 6 bases at V and 5 bases at J, with 17 bases between. This CDR3 comprises 15 residues. The V gene's germline CDR1 is KGHSH and CDR2 LQKENI. This CDR3 reads CASSRVGGFDQPQHF. The DNA of the CDR3 is TGTGCCAGCTCCCGGGTCGGGGGTTTTGATCAGCCCCAGCATTTT.

This sequence joins TRBV2 and TRBJ2-7; 8 positions match TRBD2. V shed 7 bases, J shed 6 bases, and the junction held 8 bases outside the gene matches. Germline CDR1 and CDR2: SNHLY and FYNNEI. This CDR3 has 13 amino acids. CDR3 loop: CASKPGLGFEQYF. The DNA of the CDR3 is TGTGCCAGCAAGCCGGGACTAGGATTCGAGCAGTACTTC.

The J gene is TRBJ1-5, the V gene TRBV12-5, with unresolved D. V was cut by 7 bases and J by 2 bases, with 9 bases left in between. Germline V gene lookup returns CDR1 LGHNT and CDR2 FRNRAP. There are 13 residues in the CDR3. The CDR3, as DNA: TGTGCTAGTGCAAGGGATCGCAATCAGCCCCAGCATTTT. Its translation: CASARDRNQPQHF.

This sequence joins TRBV18 and TRBJ2-1; tentatively, D is TRBD1 (5 bases). The germline CDR1 and CDR2 sequences are KGHSH and LQKENI. V gave up 3 bases and J gave up 7 bases, with 13 bases separating them. This CDR3 has 14 amino acids. The CDR3 nucleotides are TGTGCCAGCTCACCTAATAAGGGGCTGAATGAGCAGTTCTTC. The encoded protein is CASSPNKGLNEQFF. The full variable domain, completed using reference TRBV18 and TRBJ2-1, is NAGVMQNPRHLVRRRGQEARLRCSPMKGHSHVYWYRQLPEEGLKFMVYLQKENIIDESGMPKERFSAEFPKEGPSILRIQQVVRGDSAAYFCASSPNKGLNEQFFGPGTRLTVL.

The rearrangement joins TRBV30 to TRBJ2-2; D possibly corresponds to TRBD2 (5 bases). This CDR3 region has 15 residues. Trimming removed 5 bases at V and 3 bases at J, with 16 bases between. CDR1 GTSNPN and CDR2 SVGIG come from the germline V gene (reference sequence). CDR3 region: CAWSPPGSHTGELFF. CDR3 in DNA: TGTGCCTGGTCCCCTCCGGGATCACACACCGGGGAGCTGTTTTTT.

The chain uses TRBV11-2 and TRBJ2-7; TRBD1 is a possible D gene (6 bases). V gave up 3 bases and J gave up 0 bases, with 18 bases separating them. Germline assignment: CDR1 SGHAT and CDR2 FQNNGV. This CDR3 spans 17 amino acids. The CDR3 DNA reads TGTGCCAGCAGCTTCACGCGAACAGGGACCTTCTCCTACGAGCAGTACTTC. It yields the protein CASSFTRTGTFSYEQYF. Filled out from reference TRBV11-2 and TRBJ2-7, the complete variable domain reads EAGVAQSPRYKIIEKRQSVAFWCNPISGHATLYWYQQILGQGPKLLIQFQNNGVVDDSQLPKDRFSAERLKGVDSTLKIQPAKLEDSAVYLCASSFTRTGTFSYEQYFGPGTRLTVT.

The J gene is TRBJ1-1, the V gene TRBV11-2; D perhaps matches TRBD1 (5 bases). Per the germline V gene, CDR1 is SGHAT and CDR2 is FQNNGV. The length of the CDR3 is 14 residues. V shed 1 base and J shed 6 bases, with 12 bases lying between them. As DNA, the CDR3 is TGTGCCAGCAGCTTAGCGAGGTCGGGGGCTGAAGCTTTCTTT. Translated, it gives CASSLARSGAEAFF. Based on the CDR3 plus reference TRBV11-2 and TRBJ1-1, the full variable domain is EAGVAQSPRYKIIEKRQSVAFWCNPISGHATLYWYQQILGQGPKLLIQFQNNGVVDDSQLPKDRFSAERLKGVDSTLKIQPAKLEDSAVYLCASSLARSGAEAFFGQGTRLTVV.

This chain joins TRBV5-1 and TRBJ2-5; D call uncertain. The CDR3 spans 12 residues. V was clipped by 4 bases and J by 1 base, with 5 bases between them. Per the germline V gene, CDR1 is SGHRS and CDR2 is YFSETQ. CDR3 nucleotides: TGCGCCAGCAGCCTAACCCAAGAGACCCAGTACTTC. It translates to CASSLTQETQYF.

V and J are TRBV6-5 and TRBJ1-3; TRBD1 is a possible D gene (5 bases). V shed 2 bases and J shed 2 bases, with 10 bases lying between them. The CDR3 spans 15 residues. CDR1 and CDR2 (germline): MNHEY, SVGAGI. CDR3 residues: CASSYGTAAGNTIYF. CDR3 in DNA: TGTGCCAGCAGTTACGGGACGGCGGCTGGAAACACCATATATTTT.

The chain combines TRBV2 with TRBJ2-2, with D tentatively TRBD2 (5 bases). The CDR3 extends over 16 amino acids. Germline lookup yields CDR1 SNHLY and CDR2 FYNNEI. The germline V and J ends were trimmed by 3 bases and 0 bases, with 11 bases remaining between them. The CDR3 sequence: CASSDEAVTNTGELFF. The CDR3 DNA sequence: TGTGCCAGCAGTGACGAAGCGGTTACGAACACCGGGGAGCTGTTTTTT. The whole variable domain, filled in from reference TRBV2 and TRBJ2-2, reads EPEVTQTPSHQVTQMGQEVILRCVPISNHLYFYWYRQILGQKVEFLVSFYNNEISEKSEIFDDQFSVERPDGSNFTLKIRSTKLEDSAMYFCASSDEAVTNTGELFFGEGSRLTVL.

This clone was observed a handful of times. The chain uses TRBV9 and TRBJ1-5; possible D gene TRBD1, 5 bases. Per the germline V gene, CDR1 is SGDLS and CDR2 is YYNGEE. The CDR3 extends over 15 amino acids. V was trimmed by 4 bases and J by 3 bases, leaving 14 bases between them. CDR3 coding DNA: TGTGCCAGCAGCTCGCAGGGAGGATTCAATCAGCCCCAGCATTTT. Encoded protein: CASSSQGGFNQPQHF.

V usage is TRBV11-3 and J usage is TRBJ2-3; possible D gene TRBD2, 6 bases. From germline, CDR1 is SGHNT and CDR2 YENEEA. The CDR3 is 14 residues long. Trimming stripped 5 bases from V and 1 base from J, with 10 bases between. CDR3 sequence: CASSGGGGTDTQYF. The CDR3 bases are TGTGCCAGCAGCGGGGGAGGTGGCACAGATACGCAGTATTTT.

This clone is a singleton in its sample. The rearrangement links TRBV5-6 to TRBJ2-1, with D unclear. Germline CDR1 SGHDT, CDR2 YYEEEE. CDR3 length: 12 amino acids. Trimming cost V 0 bases and J 8 bases, with 6 bases left between them. CDR3 sequence: CASSLGVDEQFF. DNA of the CDR3: TGTGCCAGCAGCTTGGGGGTTGATGAGCAGTTCTTC.

The chain couples TRBV5-1 to TRBJ1-6, with 8 bases that match TRBD1. Germline trimming cut 1 base from V and 7 bases from J; bases unmatched to any gene: 4. Germline CDR1 reads SGHRS; CDR2 reads YFSETQ. There are 15 residues in the CDR3. DNA for the CDR3: TGCGCCAGCAGCTTGACCGGGACAGGAAATTCACCCCTCCACTTT. As protein: CASSLTGTGNSPLHF. The variable domain in full, completed from reference TRBV5-1 and TRBJ1-6, reads KAGVTQTPRYLIKTRGQQVTLSCSPISGHRSVSWYQQTPGQGLQFLFEYFSETQRNKGNFPGRFSGRQFSNSRSEMNVSTLELGDSALYLCASSLTGTGNSPLHFGNGTRLTVT.

V and J are TRBV18 and TRBJ2-2; D possibly corresponds to TRBD2 (5 bases). There are 15 residues in the CDR3. Trimming left V 1 base short and J 1 base short, with 7 bases between. Germline V gene data show CDR1 as KGHSH and CDR2 as LQKENI. CDR3 DNA: TGTGCCAGCTCACCACTACGGGGGAACACCGGGGAGCTGTTTTTT. It specifies CASSPLRGNTGELFF.

This clone came up a few times. The chain is built from TRBV19 and TRBJ1-4; TRBD1 agrees at 7 bases. The CDR3 is made up of 15 amino acids. After removal of 3 bases from V and 2 bases from J, the junction contained 3 bases not matched to a gene. Per the germline V gene, CDR1 is LNHDA and CDR2 is SQIVND (reference sequence). The CDR3 is CASSIGQVTNEKLFF. DNA for the CDR3: TGTGCCAGTAGTATTGGACAGGTTACTAATGAAAAACTGTTTTTT.

The chain joins TRBV19 to TRBJ1-5, with D uncertain. Trimming took 7 bases from V and 0 from J, leaving 13 bases between them. CDR3 length equals 15 residues. CDR1 and CDR2 from the germline V gene are LNHDA and SQIVND (reference sequence). The CDR3 sequence is CASNPDGSSNQPQHF. In DNA form, the CDR3 reads TGTGCCAGTAACCCAGACGGTAGTAGCAATCAGCCCCAGCATTTT.

The rearrangement uses TRBV6-1 and TRBJ1-5; D is perhaps TRBD1 (6 bases). The CDR3 covers 14 residues. The germline V gene encodes CDR1 MNHNS and CDR2 SASEGT. The V gene lost 6 bases and the J gene lost 8 bases, with 17 bases spanning the gap. CDR3 in amino acids: CASRDEGGWKPQHF. The CDR3 coding sequence is TGTGCCAGCAGGGATGAGGGGGGTTGGAAGCCCCAGCATTTT.

The rearrangement uses TRBV9 and TRBJ2-1; 7 nucleotides match TRBD2. The germline V gene encodes CDR1 SGDLS and CDR2 YYNGEE. This CDR3 has 15 residues. The junction had 9 bases not matched to a gene; V was cut back by 4 bases and J by 5 bases. The CDR3 bases are TGTGCCAGCAGCTCCGGGAGCGGGACCAACAATGAGCAGTTCTTC. This codes for CASSSGSGTNNEQFF.

This clone has just a few counts. The V and J genes are TRBV28 and TRBJ2-7; D is undetermined. Germline lookup yields CDR1 MDHEN and CDR2 SYDVKM. The CDR3 is made up of 11 amino acids. The V end lost 3 bases, the J end lost 5 bases, and 5 bases lay between the germline ends. The CDR3 DNA reads as TGTGCCAGCAGTTTGGTCCACGAGCAGTACTTC. Residues: CASSLVHEQYF. The full variable domain, with the rest looked up from reference TRBV28 and TRBJ2-7, is DVKVTQSSRYLVKRTGEKVFLECVQDMDHENMFWYRQDPGLGLRLIYFSYDVKMKEKGDIPEGYSVSREKKERFSLILESASTNQTSMYLCASSLVHEQYFGPGTRLTVT.